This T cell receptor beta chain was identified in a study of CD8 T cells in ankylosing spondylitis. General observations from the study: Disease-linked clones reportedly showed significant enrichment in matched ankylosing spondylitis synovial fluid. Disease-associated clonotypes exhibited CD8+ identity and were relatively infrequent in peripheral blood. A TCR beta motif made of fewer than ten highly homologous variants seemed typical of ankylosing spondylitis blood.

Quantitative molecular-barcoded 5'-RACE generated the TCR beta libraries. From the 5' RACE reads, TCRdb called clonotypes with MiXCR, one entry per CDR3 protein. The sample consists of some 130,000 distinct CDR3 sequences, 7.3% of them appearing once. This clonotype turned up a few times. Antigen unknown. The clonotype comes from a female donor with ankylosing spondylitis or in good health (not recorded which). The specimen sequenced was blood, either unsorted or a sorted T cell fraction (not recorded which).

In DNA form, the CDR3 reads TGTGCCAGCAGCTCCCCTCCTGGTGAGCAGTTCTTC. Translation: CASSSPPGEQFF. V and J are TRBV7-2 and TRBJ2-1; D call uncertain. CDR1 is SGHTA and CDR2 is FQGNSA in the germline V gene. V lost 4 bases and J 9 bases, leaving 10 bases between the germline ends. CDR3 length: 12 amino acids.